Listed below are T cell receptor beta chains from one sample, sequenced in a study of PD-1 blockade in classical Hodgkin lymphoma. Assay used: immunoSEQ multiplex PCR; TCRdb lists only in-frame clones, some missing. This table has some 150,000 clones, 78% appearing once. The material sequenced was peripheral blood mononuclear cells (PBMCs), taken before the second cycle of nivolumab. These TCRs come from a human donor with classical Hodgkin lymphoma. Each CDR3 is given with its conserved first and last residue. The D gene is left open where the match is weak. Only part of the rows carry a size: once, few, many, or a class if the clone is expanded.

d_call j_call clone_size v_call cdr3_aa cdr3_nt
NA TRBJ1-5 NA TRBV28 CASSLRDPLWAQHF TGTGCCAGCAGTCTCCGGGACCCCCTTTGGGCCCAGCATTTT
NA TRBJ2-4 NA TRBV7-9 CASSLGLGNIQYF TGTGCCAGCAGCTTAGGTCTCGGGAACATTCAGTACTTC
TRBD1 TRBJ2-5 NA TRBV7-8 CASSLNRDRKQETQYF TGTGCCAGCAGCTTGAACCGGGACAGGAAACAAGAGACCCAGTACTTC
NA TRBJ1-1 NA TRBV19 CASSIRGGTEAFF TGTGCCAGTAGTATCCGGGGGGGGACTGAAGCTTTCTTT
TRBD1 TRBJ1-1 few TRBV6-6 CASSYPGTGGTEAFF TGTGCCAGCAGTTACCCGGGGACAGGGGGCACTGAAGCTTTCTTT
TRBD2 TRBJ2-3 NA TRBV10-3 CAISAGGPDTQYF TGTGCCATCAGTGCGGGGGGTCCAGATACGCAGTATTTT
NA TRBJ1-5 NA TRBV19 CASSIEGNQPQHF TGTGCCAGTAGTATAGAAGGAAATCAGCCCCAGCATTTT
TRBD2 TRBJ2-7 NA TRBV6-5 CASSYLTGGTYEQYF TGTGCCAGCAGTTACTTAACGGGAGGGACCTACGAGCAGTACTTC
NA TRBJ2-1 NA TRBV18 CASSPAGFSYNEQFF TGTGCCAGCTCACCCGCGGGATTCTCCTACAATGAGCAGTTCTTC
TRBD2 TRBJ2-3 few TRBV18 CASRIAGVTDTQYF TGTGCCAGCCGGATAGCGGGAGTCACAGATACGCAGTATTTT
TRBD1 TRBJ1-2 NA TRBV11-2 CASSSIAPGQNYGYTF TGTGCCAGCAGCTCTATAGCCCCGGGACAGAACTATGGCTACACCTTC
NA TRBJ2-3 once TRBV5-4 CASSLAGADTQYF TGTGCCAGCAGCTTGGCGGGAGCAGATACGCAGTATTTT
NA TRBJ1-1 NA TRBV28 CASSLPHQTQAFF TGTGCCAGCAGTTTACCCCATCAAACCCAAGCTTTCTTT
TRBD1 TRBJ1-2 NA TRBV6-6 CASSYSGTGGVRGYTF TGTGCCAGCAGTTACTCAGGGACAGGGGGCGTACGTGGCTACACCTTC
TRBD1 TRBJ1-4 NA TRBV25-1 CASSDWTGTGREKLFF TGTGCCAGCAGTGACTGGACCGGGACAGGGAGAGAAAAACTGTTTTTT
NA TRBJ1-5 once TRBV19 CASSPRRDRPNQPQHF TGTGCCAGTAGTCCTCGGAGGGACCGACCCAATCAGCCCCAGCATTTT
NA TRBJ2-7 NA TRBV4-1 CASSQDGGARYEQYF TGCGCCAGCAGCCAAGATGGGGGGGCACGCTACGAGCAGTACTTC
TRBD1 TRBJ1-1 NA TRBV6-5 CASRGTGSDRAFF TGTGCCAGCAGGGGGACAGGGTCCGACCGAGCTTTCTTT
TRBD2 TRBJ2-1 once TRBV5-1 CASSTAGTSAVHEQFF TGCGCCAGCAGCACGGCCGGGACTAGCGCAGTCCATGAGCAGTTCTTC
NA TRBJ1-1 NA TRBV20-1 CSARRGFEAFF TGCAGTGCTAGAAGAGGGTTTGAAGCTTTCTTT
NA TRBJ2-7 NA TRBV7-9 CASSPRQASYEQYF TGTGCCAGCAGCCCCCGACAGGCCTCCTACGAGCAGTACTTC
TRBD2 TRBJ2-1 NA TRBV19 CASSTRPKREVEQFF TGTGCCAGTAGTACCCGCCCCAAGCGGGAGGTCGAACAGTTCTTC
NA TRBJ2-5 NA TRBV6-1 CASSEASRQETQYF TGTGCCAGCAGTGAAGCTTCACGACAAGAGACCCAGTACTTC
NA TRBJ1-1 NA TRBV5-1 CASSLAGGARYTEAFF TGCGCCAGCAGCTTGGCGGGGGGGGCGAGGTACACTGAAGCTTTCTTT
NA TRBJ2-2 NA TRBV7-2 CASSLEGADGLAGELFF TGTGCCAGCAGCTTGGAGGGGGCGGATGGGTTGGCCGGGGAGCTGTTTTTT